The 21 T cell receptor beta chains below were found in one sample sequenced in a study of cytomegalovirus exposure and HLA in healthy donors. Amplification used 60 Vbeta primers and 13 Jbeta primers. Measured with immunoSEQ multiplex PCR; TCRdb has only the in-frame clones, and not every one. The table shows fewer than 200,000 clones, with about 65% occurring only once. The sequenced sample was PBMCs. The source is a girl between 5 and 17 years old in good health and CMV-seronegative.

This clone was seen a few times. The CDR3 DNA follows: TGTGCCAGCAGATTCCAGGGGGCGAACACCGGGGAGCTGTTTTTT. Protein sequence: CASRFQGANTGELFF. The V call is TRBV6-5, the J call TRBJ2-2; the match to TRBD1 covers 7 bases. The CDR3 covers 15 residues. CDR1 MNHEY and CDR2 SVGAGI come from the germline V gene. The J segment lost 0 bases and the V segment lost 6 bases, leaving 4 bases of the junction unmatched.

As concerns this clone: An end of the junction differs from the germline gene, which may be a read error. CDR3 bases: TGTGCCGGCAGAGGGGGTGGCAGCTACGAGCAGTACTTC. Residues: CAGRGGGSYEQYF. V gene TRBV28 combines with J gene TRBJ2-7; perhaps TRBD1 as D (6 bases). CDR1 and CDR2 (germline): MDHEN, SYDVKM. CDR3 length: 13 amino acids.

This clone was seen only a few times. The V gene is TRBV28, the J gene TRBJ2-1; 7 bases fit TRBD1. CDR1 and CDR2 from the germline V gene are MDHEN and SYDVKM. This CDR3 has 12 residues. V lost 4 bases, J lost 13 bases, and 7 bases stayed unmatched. Here the CDR3 DNA reads TGTGCCAGCAGTTCGGACAGGTTAAAACAGTTCTTC. This encodes CASSSDRLKQFF.

The rearrangement joins TRBV5-6 to TRBJ1-1, with 7 bases fitting TRBD1. The CDR3 loop spans 14 amino acids. The germline V gene encodes CDR1 SGHDT and CDR2 YYEEEE. The ends lost 3 bases at V and 5 bases at J; junction bases unmatched: 7. The CDR3 is CASSWAGGSTEAFF. The CDR3 DNA follows: TGTGCCAGCAGCTGGGCAGGGGGTAGTACTGAAGCTTTCTTT. Based on the CDR3 plus reference TRBV5-6 and TRBJ1-1, the full variable domain is DAGVTQSPTHLIKTRGQQVTLRCSPKSGHDTVSWYQQALGQGPQFIFQYYEEEERQRGNFPDRFSGHQFPNYSSELNVNALLLGDSALYLCASSWAGGSTEAFFGQGTRLTVV.

This sequence joins TRBV19 and TRBJ2-1; 13 nucleotides align to TRBD2. Per the germline V gene, CDR1 is LNHDA and CDR2 is SQIVND (reference sequence). J was trimmed by 4 bases and V by 5 bases; bases with no gene match: 5. The CDR3 totals 16 residues. CDR3 region: CASSPRTSGGYNEQFF. Here the CDR3 DNA reads TGTGCCAGTAGTCCTAGGACTAGCGGGGGATACAATGAGCAGTTCTTC.

This sequence joins TRBV5-4 and TRBJ1-4; D gene uncertain. The CDR3 has 14 residues. Germline V gene data show CDR1 as SGHNT and CDR2 as YYREEE (reference sequence). V dropped 7 bases and J dropped 0 bases, with 10 bases sitting between them. In nucleotides, the CDR3 is TGTGCCAGCGGGCGGGGTGCAACTAATGAAAAACTGTTTTTT. Protein product: CASGRGATNEKLFF. Using reference TRBV5-4 and TRBJ1-4 for the parts outside the CDR3, the full variable domain is ETGVTQSPTHLIKTRGQQVTLRCSSQSGHNTVSWYQQALGQGPQFIFQYYREEENGRGNFPPRFSGLQFPNYSSELNVNALELDDSALYLCASGRGATNEKLFFGSGTQLSVL.

The chain is built from TRBV27 and TRBJ2-5, with 7 bases matching TRBD1. There are 14 residues in the CDR3. Trimming took 3 bases from V and 5 from J; bases not matched to a gene: 6. Germline-derived CDR1 and CDR2 are MNHEY and SMNVEV (reference sequence). CDR3 nucleotides: TGTGCCAGCAGTTTGGGACAGCTGGAGGAGACCCAGTACTTC. Its translation: CASSLGQLEETQYF.

This clone was seen a few times. At the DNA level, this CDR3 is encoded by other sequences in the same sample as well. The genes are TRBV6-5 and TRBJ1-6; D not certain. The CDR3 extends over 12 amino acids. V was clipped by 6 bases and J by 8 bases, with 8 bases between them. The germline gives CDR1 MNHEY, CDR2 SVGAGI. The CDR3 sequence is CASRSHDSPLHF. The DNA of the CDR3 is TGTGCCAGCAGGAGTCACGATTCACCCCTCCACTTT.

This clone showed up just a few times. The chain carries TRBV9 and TRBJ2-1; 10 bases agree with TRBD1. J was trimmed by 8 bases and V by 5 bases; bases with no gene match: 7. CDR3 size: 14 residues. Per germline, CDR1 SGDLS and CDR2 YYNGEE. The CDR3 spells CASSDRGLVDEQFF. The CDR3, as DNA: TGTGCCAGCAGTGACAGGGGGCTAGTGGATGAGCAGTTCTTC.

The chain joins TRBV10-3 to TRBJ2-5; D gene ambiguous. Trimming removed 11 bases from V and 5 bases from J, with 12 bases in between. CDR1 and CDR2 from the germline V gene are ENHRY and SYGVKD. This CDR3 has 11 amino acids. The chain's CDR3 is CAQTVEETQYF. DNA of the CDR3: TGTGCCCAGACCGTGGAGGAGACCCAGTACTTC.

The J gene is TRBJ2-5, the V gene TRBV15; no firm D call. The germline V gene has CDR1 LNHNV and CDR2 YYDKDF (reference sequence). Between the trimmed V and J ends, which lost 4 bases and 2 bases, there was a span of 14 bases. This CDR3 has 15 residues. Here the CDR3 DNA reads TGTGCCACCAGCACCATACGACTCCGTCAAGAGACCCAGTACTTC. This codes for CATSTIRLRQETQYF.

The chain employs TRBV11-3 and TRBJ1-6, with a tentative D call TRBD1 (6 bases). The CDR3 sequence is 15 residues long. V lost 5 bases to trimming and J lost 7 bases, with 15 bases between them. Per germline, CDR1 SGHNT and CDR2 YENEEA. CDR3 bases: TGTGCCAGCAGCCCAGGCGGACAGCCAAATTCACCCCTCCACTTT. Protein sequence: CASSPGGQPNSPLHF.

This chain connects TRBV10-1 to TRBJ1-1, with D hard to call. This CDR3 has 12 residues. V lost 7 bases to trimming and J lost 5 bases, with 11 bases between them. Germline V CDR1 and CDR2: WNHNN, SYGVQD (reference sequence). The CDR3 here is CASNSGGTEAFF. DNA for the CDR3: TGCGCCAGCAACTCGGGTGGGACTGAAGCTTTCTTT.

The genes are TRBV27 and TRBJ2-7; 10 bases are shared with TRBD1. The germline gives CDR1 MNHEY, CDR2 SMNVEV (reference sequence). This CDR3 has 14 residues. The V and J ends lost 6 bases and 2 bases, in that order; junction bases with no gene match: 4. CDR3 amino acids: CASRSGQGPYEQYF. The CDR3, as DNA: TGTGCCAGCAGGTCGGGACAGGGGCCCTACGAGCAGTACTTC.

The chain is built from TRBV7-6 and TRBJ1-4; D is ambiguous. Germline CDR1 SGHVS, CDR2 FNYEAQ. V gave up 1 base and J gave up 4 bases, with 13 bases separating them. The length of the CDR3 is 16 residues. CDR3 residues: CASSLGSGLGNEKLFF. In DNA, the CDR3 is TGTGCCAGCAGCTTAGGGAGTGGGTTAGGTAATGAAAAACTGTTTTTT.

This chain connects TRBV15 to TRBJ2-3; 12 bases are shared with TRBD2. The CDR3 loop spans 16 amino acids. Trimming removed 2 bases from V and 2 bases from J; junction bases left unmatched: 2. Germline V CDR1 and CDR2: LNHNV, YYDKDF (reference sequence). Written as DNA, the CDR3 is TGTGCCACCAGCAGACTAGCGGGGGGGATCACAGATACGCAGTATTTT. Residues: CATSRLAGGITDTQYF.

CDR3 in amino acids: CASSGPGQGIANEKLFF. DNA of the CDR3: TGTGCCAGTAGTGGACCGGGACAGGGAATAGCAAATGAAAAACTGTTTTTT. The chain is built from TRBV19 and TRBJ1-4, with 9 bases fitting TRBD1. The CDR3 has 17 residues. Losses at the gene ends were 5 bases for V and 5 bases for J; bases not matched to a gene: 12. The germline V gene has CDR1 LNHDA and CDR2 SQIVND (reference sequence).

The CDR3 spells CATATGTHYEQYF. CDR3 in DNA: TGTGCCACCGCCACCGGGACACACTACGAGCAGTACTTC. The V gene is TRBV6-1, the J gene TRBJ2-7; the D gene is possibly TRBD1 (6 bases). CDR3 length: 13 residues. V was shortened by 10 bases and J by 3 bases, with 16 bases between the two germline ends. The V gene's germline CDR1 is MNHNS and CDR2 SASEGT.

J is TRBJ2-7 and V is TRBV18; the D gene is possibly TRBD2 (5 bases). Trimming left V 0 bases short and J 5 bases short, with 17 bases between. The CDR3 has 16 amino acids. CDR1 is KGHSH and CDR2 is LQKENI in the germline V gene. In DNA, the CDR3 is TGTGCCAGCTCACCACCGACCGGGGAATGGGGAAACGAGCAGTACTTC. This gives the protein CASSPPTGEWGNEQYF.

V usage is TRBV30 and J usage is TRBJ2-7; perhaps TRBD2 as D (5 bases). The CDR3 consists of 11 residues. V shed 4 bases and J shed 6 bases, with 10 bases lying between them. CDR1 is GTSNPN and CDR2 is SVGIG in the germline V gene (reference sequence). The CDR3 sequence is CAWKRDGEQYF. The CDR3 DNA sequence: TGTGCCTGGAAGAGGGATGGCGAGCAGTACTTC.

The chain combines TRBV6-1 with TRBJ1-4, with D unclear. The CDR3 length is 12 residues. The V and J ends lost 2 bases and 5 bases respectively, with 3 bases between them. Per germline, CDR1 MNHNS and CDR2 SASEGT. CDR3: CASSESNEKLFF. CDR3 nucleotide sequence: TGTGCCAGCAGTGAATCGAATGAAAAACTGTTTTTT.